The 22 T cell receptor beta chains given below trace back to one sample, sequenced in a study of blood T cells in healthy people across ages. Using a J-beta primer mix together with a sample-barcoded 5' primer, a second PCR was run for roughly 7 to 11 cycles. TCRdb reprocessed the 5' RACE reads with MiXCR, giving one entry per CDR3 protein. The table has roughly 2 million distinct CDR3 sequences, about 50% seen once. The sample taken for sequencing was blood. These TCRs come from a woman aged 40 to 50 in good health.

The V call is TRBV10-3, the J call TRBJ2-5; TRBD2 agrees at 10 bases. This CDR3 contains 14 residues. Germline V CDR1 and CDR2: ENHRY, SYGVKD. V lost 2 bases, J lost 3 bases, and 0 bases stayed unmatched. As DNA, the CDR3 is TGTGCCATCAGTGAGGGACTAGCGGAAGAGACCCAGTACTTC. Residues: CAISEGLAEETQYF.

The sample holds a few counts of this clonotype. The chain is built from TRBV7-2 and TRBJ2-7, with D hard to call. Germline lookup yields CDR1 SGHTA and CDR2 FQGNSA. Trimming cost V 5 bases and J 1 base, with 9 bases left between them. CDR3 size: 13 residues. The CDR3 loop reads CASSATESYEQYF. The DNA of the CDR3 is TGTGCCAGCAGCGCGACCGAATCCTACGAGCAGTACTTC.

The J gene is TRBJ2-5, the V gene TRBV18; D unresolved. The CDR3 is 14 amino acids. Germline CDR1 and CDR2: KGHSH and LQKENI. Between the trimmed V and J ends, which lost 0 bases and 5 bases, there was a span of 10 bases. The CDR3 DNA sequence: TGTGCCAGCTCACCACCGGAGAAACGTGAGACCCAGTACTTC. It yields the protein CASSPPEKRETQYF.

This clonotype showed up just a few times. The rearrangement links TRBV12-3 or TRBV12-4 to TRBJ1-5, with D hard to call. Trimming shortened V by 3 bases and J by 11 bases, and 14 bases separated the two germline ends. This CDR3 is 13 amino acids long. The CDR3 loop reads CASSLSEGKAQHF. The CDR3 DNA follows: TGTGCCAGCAGTTTGTCGGAGGGTAAGGCCCAGCATTTT.

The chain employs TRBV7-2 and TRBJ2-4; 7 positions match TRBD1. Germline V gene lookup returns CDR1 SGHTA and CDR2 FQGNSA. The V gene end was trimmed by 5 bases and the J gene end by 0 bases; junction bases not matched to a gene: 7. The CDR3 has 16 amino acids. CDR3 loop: CASSLRQGIAKNIQYF. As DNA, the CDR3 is TGTGCCAGCAGCCTTAGACAGGGAATAGCCAAAAACATTCAGTACTTC. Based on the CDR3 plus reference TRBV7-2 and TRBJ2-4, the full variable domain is GAGVSQSPSNKVTEKGKDVELRCDPISGHTALYWYRQSLGQGLEFLIYFQGNSAPDKSGLPSDRFSAERTGGSVSTLTIQRTQQEDSAVYLCASSLRQGIAKNIQYFGAGTRLSVL.

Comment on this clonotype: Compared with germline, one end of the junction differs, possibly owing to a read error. This CDR3 reads CASRSLLERSSCNEQFF. The CDR3, as DNA: TGTGCCAGCAGATCCCTCCTTGAGCGGAGCTCCTGCAATGAGCAGTTCTTC. The chain joins TRBV12-3 or TRBV12-4 to TRBJ2-1, with D possibly TRBD2 on 5 matching bases. The CDR3 has 17 residues.

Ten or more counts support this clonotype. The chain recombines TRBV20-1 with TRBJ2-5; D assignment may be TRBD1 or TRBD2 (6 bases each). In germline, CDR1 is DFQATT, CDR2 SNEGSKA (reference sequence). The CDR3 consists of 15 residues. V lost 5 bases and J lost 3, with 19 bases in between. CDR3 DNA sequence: TGCAGTGCTCCCCGTCCGGGGGCGTGGGAAGAGACCCAGTACTTC. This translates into CSAPRPGAWEETQYF.

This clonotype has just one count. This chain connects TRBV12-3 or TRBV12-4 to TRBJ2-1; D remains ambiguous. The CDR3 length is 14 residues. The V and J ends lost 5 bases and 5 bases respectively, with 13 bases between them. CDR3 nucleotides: TGTGCCAGCAGTGTAGAGTTAGGTAACAATGAGCAGTTCTTC. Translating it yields CASSVELGNNEQFF.

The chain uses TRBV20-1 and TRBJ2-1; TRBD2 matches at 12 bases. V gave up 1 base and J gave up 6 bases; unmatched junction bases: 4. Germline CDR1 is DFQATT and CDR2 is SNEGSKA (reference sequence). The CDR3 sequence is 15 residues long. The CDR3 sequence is CSARGPGLAGNEQFF. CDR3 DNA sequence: TGCAGTGCTAGAGGGCCGGGACTAGCGGGCAATGAGCAGTTCTTC.

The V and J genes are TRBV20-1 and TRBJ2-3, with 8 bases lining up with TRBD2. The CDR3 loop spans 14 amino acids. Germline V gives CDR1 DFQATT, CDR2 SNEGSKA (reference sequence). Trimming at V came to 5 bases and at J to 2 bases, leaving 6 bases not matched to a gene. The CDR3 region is CSAPGTRFTDTQYF. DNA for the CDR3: TGCAGTGCTCCAGGGACTAGATTCACAGATACGCAGTATTTT.

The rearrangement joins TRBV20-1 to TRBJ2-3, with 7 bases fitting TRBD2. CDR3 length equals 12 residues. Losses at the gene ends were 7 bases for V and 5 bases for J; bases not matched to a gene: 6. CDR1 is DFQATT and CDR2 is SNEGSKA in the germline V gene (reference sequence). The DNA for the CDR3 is TGCAGTGTCCGGGGGGTGGGAGATACGCAGTATTTT. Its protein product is CSVRGVGDTQYF.

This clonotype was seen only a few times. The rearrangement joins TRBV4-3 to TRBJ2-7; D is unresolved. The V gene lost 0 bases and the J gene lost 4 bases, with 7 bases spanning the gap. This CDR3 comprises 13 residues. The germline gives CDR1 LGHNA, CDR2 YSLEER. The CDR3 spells CASSQDQVYEQYF. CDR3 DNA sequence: TGCGCCAGCAGCCAAGATCAGGTTTACGAGCAGTACTTC.

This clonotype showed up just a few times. CDR3 nucleotide sequence: TGTGCCAGCAGCCTTCATGTTAAGACTAGCGGGGAAACAGATACGCAGTATTTT. Translating gives CASSLHVKTSGETDTQYF. The V gene is TRBV9, the J gene TRBJ2-3; 11 bases fit TRBD2. The germline V gene has CDR1 SGDLS and CDR2 YYNGEE. V was clipped by 4 bases and J by 3 bases; unmatched bases: 13. CDR3 length equals 18 residues.

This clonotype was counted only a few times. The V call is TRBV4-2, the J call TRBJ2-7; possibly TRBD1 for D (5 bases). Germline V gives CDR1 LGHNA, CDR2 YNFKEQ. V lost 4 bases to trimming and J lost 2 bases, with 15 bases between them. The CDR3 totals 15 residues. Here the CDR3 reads CASSLRGGDPYEQYF. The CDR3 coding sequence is TGTGCCAGCAGCCTAAGGGGTGGGGATCCCTACGAGCAGTACTTC.

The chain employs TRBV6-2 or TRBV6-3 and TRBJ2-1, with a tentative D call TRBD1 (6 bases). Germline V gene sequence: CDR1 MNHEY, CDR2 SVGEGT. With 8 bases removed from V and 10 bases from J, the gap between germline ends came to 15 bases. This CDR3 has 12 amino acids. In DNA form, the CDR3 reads TGTGCCAGCGGCTATTACACAGGGGAGCAGTTCTTC. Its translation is CASGYYTGEQFF.

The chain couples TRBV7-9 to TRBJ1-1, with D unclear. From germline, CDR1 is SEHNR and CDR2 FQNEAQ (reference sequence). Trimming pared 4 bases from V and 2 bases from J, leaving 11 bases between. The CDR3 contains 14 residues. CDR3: CASSSTTVNTEAFF. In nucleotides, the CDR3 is TGTGCCAGCAGCTCCACGACGGTTAACACTGAAGCTTTCTTT.

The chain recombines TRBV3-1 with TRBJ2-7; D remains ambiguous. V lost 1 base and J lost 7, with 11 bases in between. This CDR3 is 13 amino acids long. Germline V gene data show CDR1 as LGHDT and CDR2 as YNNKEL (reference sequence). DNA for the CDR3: TGTGCCAGCAGCCAAGGAGTCTCCAATGAGCAGTACTTC. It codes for CASSQGVSNEQYF.

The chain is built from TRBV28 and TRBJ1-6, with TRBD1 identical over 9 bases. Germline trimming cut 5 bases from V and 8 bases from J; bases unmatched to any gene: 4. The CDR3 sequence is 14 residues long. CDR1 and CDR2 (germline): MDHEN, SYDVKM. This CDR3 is CASSDRGRDSPLHF. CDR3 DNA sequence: TGTGCCAGCAGTGACAGGGGGAGGGATTCACCCCTCCACTTT.

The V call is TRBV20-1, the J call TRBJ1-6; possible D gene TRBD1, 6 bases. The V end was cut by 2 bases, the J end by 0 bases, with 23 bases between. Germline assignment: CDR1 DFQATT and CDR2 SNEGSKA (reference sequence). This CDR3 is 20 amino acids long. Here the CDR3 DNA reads TGCAGTGCTAGACTCCCGCCGGGACACTCGGGGGGCTCCTATAATTCACCCCTCCACTTT. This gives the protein CSARLPPGHSGGSYNSPLHF.

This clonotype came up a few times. CDR3 DNA sequence: TGCAGCGTAGATACAGAACGCAAGTACTTC. Translation gives CSVDTERKYF. This chain joins TRBV29-1 and TRBJ2-5; D is undetermined. Trimming took 6 bases from V and 12 from J, leaving 14 bases between them. This CDR3 region has 10 residues. CDR1 and CDR2 (germline): SQVTM, ANQGSEA.

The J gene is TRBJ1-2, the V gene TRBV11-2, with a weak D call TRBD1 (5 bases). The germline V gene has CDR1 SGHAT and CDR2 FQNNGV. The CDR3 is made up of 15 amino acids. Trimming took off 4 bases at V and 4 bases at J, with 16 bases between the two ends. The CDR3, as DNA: TGTGCCAGCAGCTCTAGTCGGGGCGCCGGCTATGGCTACACCTTC. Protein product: CASSSSRGAGYGYTF.

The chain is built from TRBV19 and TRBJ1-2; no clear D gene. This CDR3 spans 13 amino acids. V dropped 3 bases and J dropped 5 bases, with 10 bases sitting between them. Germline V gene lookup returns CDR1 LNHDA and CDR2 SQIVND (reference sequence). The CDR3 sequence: CASSIRGTYGYTF. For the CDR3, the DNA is TGTGCCAGTAGTATCCGGGGAACGTATGGCTACACCTTC. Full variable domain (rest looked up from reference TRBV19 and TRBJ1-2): DGGITQSPKYLFRKEGQNVTLSCEQNLNHDAMYWYRQDPGQGLRLIYYSQIVNDFQKGDIAEGYSVSREKKESFPLTVTSAQKNPTAFYLCASSIRGTYGYTFGSGTRLTVV.